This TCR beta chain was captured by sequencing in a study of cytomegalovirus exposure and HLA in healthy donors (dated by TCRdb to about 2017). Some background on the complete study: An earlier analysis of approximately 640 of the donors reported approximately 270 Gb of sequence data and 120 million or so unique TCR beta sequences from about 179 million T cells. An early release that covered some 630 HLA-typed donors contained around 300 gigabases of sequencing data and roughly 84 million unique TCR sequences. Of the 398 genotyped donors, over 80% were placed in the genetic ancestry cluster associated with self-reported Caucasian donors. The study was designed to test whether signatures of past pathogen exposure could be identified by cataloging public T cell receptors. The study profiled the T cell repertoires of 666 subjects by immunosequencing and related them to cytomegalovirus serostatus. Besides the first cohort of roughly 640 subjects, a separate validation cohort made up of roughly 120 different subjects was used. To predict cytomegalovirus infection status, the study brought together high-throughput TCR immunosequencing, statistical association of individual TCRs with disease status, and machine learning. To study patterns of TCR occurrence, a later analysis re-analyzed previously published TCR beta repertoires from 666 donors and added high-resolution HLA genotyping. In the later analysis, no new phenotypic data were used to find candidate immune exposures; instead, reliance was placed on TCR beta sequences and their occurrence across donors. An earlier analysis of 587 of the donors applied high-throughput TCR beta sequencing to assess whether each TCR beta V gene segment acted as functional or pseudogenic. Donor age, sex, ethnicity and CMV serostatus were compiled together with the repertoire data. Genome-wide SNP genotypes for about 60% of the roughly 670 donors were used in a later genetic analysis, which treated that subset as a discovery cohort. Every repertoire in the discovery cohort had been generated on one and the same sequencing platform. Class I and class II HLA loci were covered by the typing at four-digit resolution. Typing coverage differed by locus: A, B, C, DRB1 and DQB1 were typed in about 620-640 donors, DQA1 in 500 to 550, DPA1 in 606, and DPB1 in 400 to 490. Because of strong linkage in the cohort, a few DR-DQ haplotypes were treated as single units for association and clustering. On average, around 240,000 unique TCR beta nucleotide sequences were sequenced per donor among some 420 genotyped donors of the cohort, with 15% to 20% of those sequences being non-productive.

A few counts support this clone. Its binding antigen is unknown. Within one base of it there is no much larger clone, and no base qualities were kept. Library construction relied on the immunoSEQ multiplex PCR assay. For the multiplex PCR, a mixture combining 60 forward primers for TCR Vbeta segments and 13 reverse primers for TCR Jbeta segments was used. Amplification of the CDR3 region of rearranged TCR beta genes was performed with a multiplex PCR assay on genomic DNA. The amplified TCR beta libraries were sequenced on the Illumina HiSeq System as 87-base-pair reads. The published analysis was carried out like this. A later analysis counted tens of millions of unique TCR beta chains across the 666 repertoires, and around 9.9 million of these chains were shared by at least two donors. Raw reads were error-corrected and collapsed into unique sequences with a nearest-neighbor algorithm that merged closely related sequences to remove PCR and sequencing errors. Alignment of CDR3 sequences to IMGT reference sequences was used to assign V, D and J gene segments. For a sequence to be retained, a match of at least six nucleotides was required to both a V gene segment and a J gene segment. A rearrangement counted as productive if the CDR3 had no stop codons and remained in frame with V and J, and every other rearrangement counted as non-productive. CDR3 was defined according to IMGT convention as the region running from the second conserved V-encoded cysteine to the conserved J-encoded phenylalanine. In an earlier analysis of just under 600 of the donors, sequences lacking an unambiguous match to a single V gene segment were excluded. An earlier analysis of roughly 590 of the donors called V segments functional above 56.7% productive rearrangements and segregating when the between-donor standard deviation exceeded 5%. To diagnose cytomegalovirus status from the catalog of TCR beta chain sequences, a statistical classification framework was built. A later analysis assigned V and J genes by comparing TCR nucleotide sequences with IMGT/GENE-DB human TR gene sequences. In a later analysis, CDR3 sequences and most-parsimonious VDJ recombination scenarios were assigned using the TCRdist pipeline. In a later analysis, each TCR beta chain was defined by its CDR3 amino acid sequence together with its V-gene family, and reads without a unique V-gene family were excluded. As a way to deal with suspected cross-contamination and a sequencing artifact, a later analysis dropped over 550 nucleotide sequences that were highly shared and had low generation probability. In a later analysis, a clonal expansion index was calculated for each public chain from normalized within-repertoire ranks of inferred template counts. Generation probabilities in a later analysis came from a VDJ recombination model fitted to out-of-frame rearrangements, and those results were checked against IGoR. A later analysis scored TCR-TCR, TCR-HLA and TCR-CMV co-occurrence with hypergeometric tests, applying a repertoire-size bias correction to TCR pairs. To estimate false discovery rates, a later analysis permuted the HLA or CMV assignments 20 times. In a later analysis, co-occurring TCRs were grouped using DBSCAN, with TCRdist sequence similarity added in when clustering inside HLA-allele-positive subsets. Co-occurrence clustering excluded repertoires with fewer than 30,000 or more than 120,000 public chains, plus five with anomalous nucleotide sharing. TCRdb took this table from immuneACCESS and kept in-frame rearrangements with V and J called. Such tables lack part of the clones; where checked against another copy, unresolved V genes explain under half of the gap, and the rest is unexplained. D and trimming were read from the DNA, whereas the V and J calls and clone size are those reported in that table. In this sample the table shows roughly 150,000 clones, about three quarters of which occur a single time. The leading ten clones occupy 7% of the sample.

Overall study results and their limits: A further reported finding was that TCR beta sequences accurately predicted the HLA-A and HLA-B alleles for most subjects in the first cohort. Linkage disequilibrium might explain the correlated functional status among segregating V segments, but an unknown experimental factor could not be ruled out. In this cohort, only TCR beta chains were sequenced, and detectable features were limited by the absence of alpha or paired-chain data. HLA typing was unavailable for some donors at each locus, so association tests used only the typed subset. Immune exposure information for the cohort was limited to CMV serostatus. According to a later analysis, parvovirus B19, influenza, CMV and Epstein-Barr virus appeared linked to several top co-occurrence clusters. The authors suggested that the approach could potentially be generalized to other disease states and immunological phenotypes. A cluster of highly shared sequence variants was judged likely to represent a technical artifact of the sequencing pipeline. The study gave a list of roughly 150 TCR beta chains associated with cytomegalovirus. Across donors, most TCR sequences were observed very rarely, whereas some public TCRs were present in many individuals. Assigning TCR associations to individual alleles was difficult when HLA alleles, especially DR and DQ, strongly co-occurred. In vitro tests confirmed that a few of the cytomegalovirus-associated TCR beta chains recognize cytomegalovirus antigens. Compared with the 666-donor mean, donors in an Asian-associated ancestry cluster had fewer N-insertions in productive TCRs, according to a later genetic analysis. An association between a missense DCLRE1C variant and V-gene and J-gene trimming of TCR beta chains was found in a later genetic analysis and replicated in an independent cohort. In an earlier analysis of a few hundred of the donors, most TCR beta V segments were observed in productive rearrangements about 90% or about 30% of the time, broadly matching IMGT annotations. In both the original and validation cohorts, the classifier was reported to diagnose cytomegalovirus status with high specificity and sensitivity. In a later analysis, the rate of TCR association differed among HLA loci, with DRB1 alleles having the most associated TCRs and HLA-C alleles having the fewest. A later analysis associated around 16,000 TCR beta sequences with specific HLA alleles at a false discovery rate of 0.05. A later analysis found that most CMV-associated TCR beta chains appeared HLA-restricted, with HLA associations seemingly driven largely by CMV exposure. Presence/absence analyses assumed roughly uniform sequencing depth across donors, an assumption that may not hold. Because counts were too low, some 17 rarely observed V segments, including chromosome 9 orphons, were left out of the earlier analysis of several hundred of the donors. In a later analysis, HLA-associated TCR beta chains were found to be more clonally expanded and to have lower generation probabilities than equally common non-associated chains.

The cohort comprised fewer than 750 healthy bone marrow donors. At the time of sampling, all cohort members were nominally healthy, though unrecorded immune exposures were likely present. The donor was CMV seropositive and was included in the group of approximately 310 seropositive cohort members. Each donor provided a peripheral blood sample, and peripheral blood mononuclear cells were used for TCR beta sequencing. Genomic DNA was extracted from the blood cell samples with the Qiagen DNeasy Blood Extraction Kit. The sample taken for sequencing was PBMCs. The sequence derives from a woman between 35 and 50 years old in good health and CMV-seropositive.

The DNA sequence reads TGTGCCAGCAGATACCGGGACAGCCTCACCGGGGAGCTGTTTTTT. Its product reads: CASRYRDSLTGELFF. The chain joins TRBV6-5 to TRBJ2-2; TRBD1 aligns with 7 central bases. According to the germline V gene, CDR1 reads MNHEY and CDR2 reads SVGAGI. From cysteine to phenylalanine, the CDR3 is 15 amino acids long. Only the CDR3 portion is preserved as DNA: 45 bases, with reading frame beginning at the first base. Germline trimming amounts to 6 bases on V and 4 bases on J, with 8 as the count of junction bases outside the gene matches.